A single T cell receptor (beta chain) is shown here with its context. There is no known antigen for this receptor. Base qualities are not recorded, but no much larger clone differs from it by a single base. Clipping removes 0 bases from V and 8 bases from J, with 3 as the unmatched junction base count. The CDR3 runs 14 residues from the cysteine to the phenylalanine. Just CDR3 DNA is preserved here, 42 bases in frame from base 1. The germline V gene gives CDR1 as MNHEY and CDR2 as SVGAGI. This specimen belongs to a study of blood T cells in healthy people across ages (dated by TCRdb to the mid-2010s). In the study overall: In model experiments, template switching captured about one uniquely barcoded TCR beta cDNA molecule for every two T cells. Age-related changes in TCR beta repertoire diversity were measured in the study by deep sequencing normalized with unique cDNA molecular identifiers. For two donors (one aged 18 to 29 and one aged 80 or older), the study analyzed two additional independent replicas of 1 million unique cDNA reads from the same blood draw. The donors were divided into four age groups: young (average around 16 years), middle-aged (roughly 40), aged (approximately 62) and long-lived (roughly 88).

Preparation of the library involved 5' RACE. For sequencing, an Illumina HiSeq 2500 was employed. The second PCR ran for roughly 7 to 11 cycles and used a J-beta primer mix along with a sample-barcoded 5' primer. Each TCR beta cDNA molecule received a unique molecular identifier from a template-switch 5' adaptor carrying 12 random nucleotides. Each sample yielded at least 3 million CDR3-containing paired-end reads. All of the RNA was converted into first-strand cDNA using the Mint cDNA synthesis kit, with a TRBC-specific oligonucleotide serving as the primer. Following uracil-DNA glycosylase treatment, all cDNA underwent a first 18-cycle PCR with the universal primers M1SS and BC2_uni_R. Processing in the source paper ran as follows. Each sample was normalized by randomly selecting 1 million high-quality reads, each carrying a distinct molecular identifier. Instead of being binned into consensus sequences, reads that shared molecular identifiers were thrown out. MiTCR, set to a Q25 quality threshold and the strictest error-elimination algorithm, was used for CDR3 identification, clonotype clustering and error correction. Lower-bound total TCR beta diversity was estimated with a nonparametric unseen species model using Euler transformation. The public reads were reprocessed in TCRdb via fastp at Q25 and MiXCR, keeping in-frame beta chains. Rows with one shared CDR3 protein collapse into an entry with the most common genes and DNA. The V and J calls here are based on TCRdb, not the publication. The sample records around 520,000 distinct CDR3 sequences, roughly a quarter of which are singletons. Of the sample, roughly 3.5% falls within the top ten clones.

General study outcomes and caveats: Observed TCR beta diversity correlated strongly with the percentage of naive T cells measured by flow cytometry. As age increased, observed TCR beta diversity per million T cells dropped in a roughly linear way, and a significant reduction was already evident by age 40. Total diversity estimates from one million sequenced T cells were considered lower bounds and underestimates. The CMV infection status of donors was not known, potentially confounding age-related changes in expanded clonotypes. Because profiling used bulk unsorted PBMCs, naive and antigen-experienced compartments could not be compared conclusively. Compared with the aged group, the long-lived group had more naive CD4+ T cells, fewer expanded clones and increased TCR diversity, a pattern suggesting age selection.

The donors were roughly 40 Caucasian individuals from Russia, aged roughly 6 to 100 years, who were systemically healthy. About 10 milliliters of peripheral blood were drawn from each donor into EDTA-treated Vacutainer tubes. Ficoll-Paque density-gradient centrifugation was used to isolate PBMCs, with at least 6.5 million per sample. Trizol reagent was used to extract total RNA from the PBMCs, yielding at least 6 micrograms per sample. For every donor, an aliquot of PBMCs went through flow cytometry to measure the percentages of naive CD45RAhigh/CD27high T cells. In addition, the sample was reused for a study of T cells of mothers and their children. As that second paper reports: Nine systemically healthy Caucasian individuals, comprising three mothers and their six children, were included as donors. cDNA synthesis used all of the extracted RNA, with approximately 1.6 ug of RNA in each 15 ul reaction. Sample barcodes and 2-4 random nucleotides were added via the M1S primer in the second PCR. Over 8 million TCR beta CDR3 reads were obtained for each mother, and approximately 2.9 million reads were obtained for each child. Thymic selection similarly shapes TCR recombination output in related and unrelated pairs, with minor effect from inherited differences. Normalized repertoire overlap was always found to be slightly, but never significantly, higher in related mother-child pairs than in unrelated mother-child pairs. Persistent microchimeric T cell clones were not detected, at a sensitivity of 85 to 100 clones per million clonotypes. To look for features that set related mother-child pairs apart from unrelated individuals, the researchers ran deep NGS to compare the TCR beta repertoires of mothers and children. The mean age was roughly 44 +/- 4 years for the mothers and roughly 11 +/- 4 years for the children. After adapters were ligated using NEBNext reagents, the libraries underwent 100+100 nt paired-end sequencing on an Illumina HiSeq 2000. To avoid cross-contamination, the mother libraries and the child libraries were prepared a month apart and sequenced in separate runs. Each donor had between about 450,000 and 2,200,000 distinct TCR beta clonotypes identified. Naive TCR beta clonotypes were estimated from low-frequency clonotypes matched to each donor's FACS-determined naive share, without sorting.

What was sequenced was blood. The clonotype comes from a boy aged 2 to 10 in good health. Recombination joined TRBV6-5 with TRBJ2-1, with 8 middle bases fitting TRBD1. DNA sequence: TGTGCCAGCAGTTACTCGGACAGGGACGATGAGCAGTTCTTC. The encoded protein is CASSYSDRDDEQFF.